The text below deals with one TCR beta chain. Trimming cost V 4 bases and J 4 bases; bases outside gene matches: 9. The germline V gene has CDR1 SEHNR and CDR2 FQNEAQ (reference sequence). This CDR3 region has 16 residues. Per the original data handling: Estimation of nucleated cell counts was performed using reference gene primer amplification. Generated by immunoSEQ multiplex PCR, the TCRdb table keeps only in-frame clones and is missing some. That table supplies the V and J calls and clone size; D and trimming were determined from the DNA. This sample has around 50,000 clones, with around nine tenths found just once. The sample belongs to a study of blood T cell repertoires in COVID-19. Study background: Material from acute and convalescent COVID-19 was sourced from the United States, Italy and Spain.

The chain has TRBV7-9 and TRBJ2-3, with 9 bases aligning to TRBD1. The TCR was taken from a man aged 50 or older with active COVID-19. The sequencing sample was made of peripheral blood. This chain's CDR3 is CASSSGTGKEADTQYF. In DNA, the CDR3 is TGTGCCAGCAGCTCAGGGACAGGGAAAGAAGCAGATACGCAGTATTTT.